This T cell receptor (beta chain) was observed in a study of T cell responses to AZD1222 COVID-19 vaccine (dated by TCRdb to the early 2020s). Turning to the overall study: Because spike-specific TCR depth and breadth did not differ between the two schedules, AZD1222 recipients who got a second dose at roughly 4 weeks were pooled with those who got a second dose at roughly 12 weeks. TCR sequencing covered fewer than 250 trial participants: nearly 210 given two doses of AZD1222 and 26 given two doses of MenACWY control vaccine. Trial participants were enrolled by age into 18-55, 56-69 and 70-plus year subgroups, with about 150, 27 and 61 TCR-sequenced participants respectively. Broad study findings and their caveats: Because no day 14 peak-response samples were available, repertoires were characterized only after the peak T cell response. Most participants were white British and females outnumbered males, and the authors suggested that clonal diversity may have been underestimated. Reportedly, almost half of the unique spike-specific TCRs recognized epitopes lying outside the regions that are mutated in the B.1.351 and B.1.1.7 variants. The 56-69-year group was small, and its depth increase did not reach significance, likely because of low power. Vaccine-associated CD4 TCRs spanned the whole spike protein, with dominant responses in regions 160-218 and 743-854. Only five to seven AZD1222 recipients were SARS-CoV-2 seropositive at baseline, limiting conclusions about previously exposed vaccinees. After two AZD1222 doses, both the breadth and the depth of spike-specific TCRs were significantly higher than at day 0 and than in MenACWY recipients.

The junction carries 21 bases between V and J, which are trimmed by 5 bases and 7 bases respectively. Taken from the germline V gene, the CDR1 and CDR2 loops are SGHRS and YFSETQ. From the cysteine through the phenylalanine, the CDR3 covers 16 amino acids. Only CDR3 DNA remains: 48 bases, in frame from the first base. The time point label of this sample denotes: baseline before first vaccination. Samples from vaccinated people were obtained from the UK trials COV001 and COV002, which included a single-blind randomized controlled phase 2/3 trial of AZD1222 (ChAdOx1 nCoV-19) in healthy adults. For TCRbeta chain sequencing, PBMC samples from trial participants were taken at day 0 and at day 28 after the second dose. Worth noting for this clone: No cognate antigen has been identified for it. No clone much larger than this one lies a single base away; base qualities are absent.

The CDR3 regions of human TCRbeta chains were analyzed by immunosequencing. As for the authors' bioinformatics: TCRs in the repertoires were compared against a reference library of SARS-CoV-2-specific TCRs that had been generated with the MIRA antigen-specificity platform. Breadth meant the fraction of unique TCRs that were SARS-CoV-2-associated, whereas depth meant the fraction of total T cells that were SARS-CoV-2-associated. Using the MIRA data, every spike-specific TCR was mapped to the spike region that the TCR reacted to and assigned to either a CD4 or a CD8 class. Log10-transformed breadth and depth values were compared by one-way ANOVA with Sidak's multiple comparisons tests. Drawn from immuneACCESS, this table holds only the in-frame rearrangements with V and J called that TCRdb kept. Clones are partly lost; checked studies trace under half to an unresolved V gene and leave the rest unexplained. That table is the source of V, J and clone size, and D and trimming were worked out from the DNA. The sample table records approximately 100,000 clones; approximately 96% of these occur just once. The ten top clones hold more than 2% of the sample.

Sequencing used peripheral blood, obtained on day 0 of AZD1222 vaccination. The chain uses TRBV5-1 and TRBJ2-2; the D gene remains uncertain. The sequence derives from an adult in good health. The CDR3 reads CASRLSVPTVGGELFF. The DNA is as follows: TGCGCCAGCAGGTTATCGGTTCCGACCGTCGGCGGGGAGCTGTTTTTT.